Each of the 19 T cell receptor beta chains below was sequenced from the same sample in a study of cytomegalovirus exposure and HLA in healthy donors. PCR primers comprised 60 Vbeta and 13 Jbeta primers. Here immunoSEQ multiplex PCR was the method, and the copy in TCRdb shows in-frame clones only, minus some. The sample has about 130,000 clones, around three quarters seen once. The sample taken for sequencing was PBMCs. The source is a man aged 35 to 55 in good health and CMV-seronegative.

The chain employs TRBV29-1 and TRBJ1-2, with D perhaps matching TRBD1 (5 bases). The germline CDR1 and CDR2 sequences are SQVTM and ANQGSEA. The CDR3 has 13 residues. Trimming pared 6 bases from V and 2 bases from J, leaving 13 bases between. CDR3 protein: CSVVDRSNYGYTF. The CDR3, as DNA: TGCAGCGTCGTAGACAGATCCAACTATGGCTACACCTTC.

The sample holds a few counts of this clone. This chain links TRBV9 with TRBJ2-3, with TRBD2 matching over 14 bases. The trim removed 2 bases at V and 4 bases at J, leaving 12 bases unmatched. Germline V gene data show CDR1 as SGDLS and CDR2 as YYNGEE. The CDR3 consists of 19 residues. CDR3 in amino acids: CASSVGTSGSRWVADTQYF. The CDR3, as DNA: TGTGCCAGCAGCGTGGGGACTAGCGGGAGCCGATGGGTCGCAGATACGCAGTATTTT.

CDR3 nucleotide sequence: TGCGCCAGCAGCTTGGCCTTAATGGCCGGCACAGATACGCAGTATTTT. Protein: CASSLALMAGTDTQYF. V gene TRBV5-1 combines with J gene TRBJ2-3; no firm D call. The CDR3 spans 16 residues. Trimming took off 0 bases at V and 1 base at J, with 12 bases between the two ends. In germline, CDR1 is SGHRS, CDR2 YFSETQ. The whole variable domain, filled in from reference TRBV5-1 and TRBJ2-3, reads KAGVTQTPRYLIKTRGQQVTLSCSPISGHRSVSWYQQTPGQGLQFLFEYFSETQRNKGNFPGRFSGRQFSNSRSEMNVSTLELGDSALYLCASSLALMAGTDTQYFGPGTRLTVL.

The chain links TRBV6-6 to TRBJ2-7; perhaps TRBD2 as D (5 bases). V lost 8 bases, J lost 7 bases, and 18 bases lay in between. The CDR3 totals 13 residues. Germline V gene data show CDR1 as MNHNY and CDR2 as SVGAGI (reference sequence). The CDR3 nucleotides read TGTGCCAGCGGGAACCGGGAATCGAGGGAGCAGTACTTC. Protein sequence: CASGNRESREQYF.

The rearrangement uses TRBV7-2 and TRBJ2-5; the match to TRBD2 covers 7 bases. The CDR3 runs to 15 residues. CDR1 is SGHTA, CDR2 FQGNSA, per germline. V lost 5 bases, J lost 1 base, and 7 bases stayed unmatched. CDR3 bases: TGTGCCAGCAGCCCCGTGGGGGGGGGCCAAGAGACCCAGTACTTC. Translating it yields CASSPVGGGQETQYF.

The chain links TRBV18 to TRBJ2-7, with D uncertain. The germline V gene has CDR1 KGHSH and CDR2 LQKENI. Between the trimmed V and J ends, which lost 5 bases and 3 bases, there was a span of 11 bases. CDR3 size: 13 residues. The DNA of the CDR3 is TGTGCCAGCTCAGGAGACTTGAGCTACGAGCAGTACTTC. As protein: CASSGDLSYEQYF.

The chain joins TRBV10-3 to TRBJ1-2; TRBD1 matches at 10 bases. The CDR3 has 14 amino acids. Germline-derived CDR1 and CDR2 are ENHRY and SYGVKD. Losses at the gene ends were 6 bases for V and 7 bases for J; bases not matched to a gene: 8. The CDR3 region is CAIRGQGVSVGYTF. CDR3 bases: TGTGCCATCAGAGGACAGGGGGTCTCCGTTGGCTACACCTTC.

The V gene is TRBV5-1, the J gene TRBJ2-7; perhaps TRBD2 as D (6 bases). CDR1 and CDR2 from the germline V gene are SGHRS and YFSETQ. The CDR3 extends over 12 amino acids. The V gene lost 7 bases and the J gene lost 5 bases, with 13 bases spanning the gap. The DNA for the CDR3 is TGCGCCAGCTCCAAGGAGGGTCACGAGCAGTACTTC. This sequence encodes CASSKEGHEQYF. Using reference TRBV5-1 and TRBJ2-7 for the parts outside the CDR3, the full variable domain is KAGVTQTPRYLIKTRGQQVTLSCSPISGHRSVSWYQQTPGQGLQFLFEYFSETQRNKGNFPGRFSGRQFSNSRSEMNVSTLELGDSALYLCASSKEGHEQYFGPGTRLTVT.

The CDR3 spells CASRENRGRNYGYTF. The CDR3 DNA is TGTGCCAGCAGAGAGAACAGGGGGCGTAACTATGGCTACACCTTC. The rearrangement links TRBV2 to TRBJ1-2; 9 bases agree with TRBD1. Trimming took 6 bases from V and 1 from J; bases not matched to a gene: 6. The CDR3 spans 15 residues. Looked up from germline, CDR1 is SNHLY and CDR2 is FYNNEI.

V gene TRBV19 combines with J gene TRBJ2-5, with D perhaps matching TRBD2 (5 bases). The CDR3 consists of 15 residues. V dropped 5 bases and J dropped 5 bases, with 18 bases sitting between them. Looked up from germline, CDR1 is LNHDA and CDR2 is SQIVND (reference sequence). Written as DNA, the CDR3 is TGTGCCAGTAGTCCATGGACTGGTCTAGGTGAGACCCAGTACTTC. Amino acids: CASSPWTGLGETQYF.

The genes are TRBV10-3 and TRBJ1-1; tentative D call: TRBD1 (5 bases). The V end lost 7 bases, the J end lost 1 base, and 13 bases lay between the germline ends. The CDR3 loop spans 14 amino acids. CDR1 is ENHRY and CDR2 is SYGVKD in the germline V gene. CDR3 residues: CAITSGARNTEAFF. In nucleotides, the CDR3 is TGTGCCATCACGTCTGGGGCAAGGAACACTGAAGCTTTCTTT.

This rearrangement joins TRBV6-5 to TRBJ2-7; 10 bases agree with TRBD1. From germline, CDR1 is MNHEY and CDR2 SVGAGI. This CDR3 comprises 15 residues. V lost 2 bases to trimming and J lost 5 bases; unmatched junction nucleotides: 6. CDR3 nucleotides: TGTGCCAGCAGTTACCGGGACAGGGGTCCCAACGAGCAGTACTTC. Protein product: CASSYRDRGPNEQYF.

The chain is built from TRBV30 and TRBJ2-7; a weak D match, TRBD2 (6 bases). This CDR3 has 12 amino acids. Trimming pared 4 bases from V and 3 bases from J, leaving 10 bases between. Per germline, CDR1 GTSNPN and CDR2 SVGIG (reference sequence). CDR3 in DNA: TGTGCCTGGAAAGGAGGGTTCTACGAGCAGTACTTC. Protein product: CAWKGGFYEQYF.

This chain links TRBV29-1 with TRBJ2-2; D is undetermined. This CDR3 spans 13 amino acids. V shed 3 bases and J shed 1 base, with 6 bases lying between them. In germline, CDR1 is SQVTM, CDR2 ANQGSEA. The CDR3 DNA sequence: TGCAGCGTTGATCTCCTGAACACCGGGGAGCTGTTTTTT. Encoded protein: CSVDLLNTGELFF.

The chain joins TRBV4-1 to TRBJ1-1; TRBD1 matches at 7 bases. With V trimmed by 2 bases and J by 1 base, 7 bases remained unmatched. Germline CDR1 reads MGHRA; CDR2 reads YSYEKL. This CDR3 has 16 amino acids. CDR3 in DNA: TGCGCCAGCAGCCAAACCTCCGGGACAGAGAACACTGAAGCTTTCTTT. Amino acids: CASSQTSGTENTEAFF.

This clone was seen once. The chain employs TRBV6-5 and TRBJ2-7; TRBD2 matches 9 bases. The germline V gene has CDR1 MNHEY and CDR2 SVGAGI. J lost 3 bases, V lost 4 bases, and 7 bases had no gene match. The CDR3 consists of 15 residues. CDR3 sequence reads: CASSSTGLAIYEQYF. The CDR3 DNA sequence: TGTGCCAGCAGTTCCACGGGACTAGCCATCTACGAGCAGTACTTC.

This clone was detected once. The chain links TRBV5-1 to TRBJ1-3; D remains unclear. The J call may be wrong; the DNA end is better matched by TRBJ2-2. This CDR3 is built from 16 residues. The germline V gene encodes CDR1 SGHRS and CDR2 YFSETQ. The CDR3 coding sequence is TGCGCCAGCAGCTTCCAGGCGAACCCCAGCACCGGGGAGCTGTTTTTT. It translates to CASSFQANPSTGELFF.

The chain is built from TRBV7-2 and TRBJ2-3; perhaps TRBD2 as D (6 bases). The V end was cut by 4 bases, the J end by 8 bases, with 19 bases between. The CDR3 is 15 amino acids. CDR1 is SGHTA, CDR2 FQGNSA, per germline. CDR3 amino acids: CASSSLFAPGGTQYF. CDR3 coding DNA: TGTGCCAGCAGCTCCCTATTTGCCCCCGGGGGTACGCAGTATTTT.

The chain links TRBV27 to TRBJ2-3; TRBD2 matches at 10 bases. CDR1 is MNHEY and CDR2 is SMNVEV in the germline V gene (reference sequence). V lost 3 bases, J lost 9 bases, and 12 bases stayed unmatched. The CDR3 runs 16 residues. The CDR3 nucleotides read TGTGCCAGCAGTTTTAGTGCTTCTAGCGGGAGCGAAACGCAGTATTTT. It yields the protein CASSFSASSGSETQYF.